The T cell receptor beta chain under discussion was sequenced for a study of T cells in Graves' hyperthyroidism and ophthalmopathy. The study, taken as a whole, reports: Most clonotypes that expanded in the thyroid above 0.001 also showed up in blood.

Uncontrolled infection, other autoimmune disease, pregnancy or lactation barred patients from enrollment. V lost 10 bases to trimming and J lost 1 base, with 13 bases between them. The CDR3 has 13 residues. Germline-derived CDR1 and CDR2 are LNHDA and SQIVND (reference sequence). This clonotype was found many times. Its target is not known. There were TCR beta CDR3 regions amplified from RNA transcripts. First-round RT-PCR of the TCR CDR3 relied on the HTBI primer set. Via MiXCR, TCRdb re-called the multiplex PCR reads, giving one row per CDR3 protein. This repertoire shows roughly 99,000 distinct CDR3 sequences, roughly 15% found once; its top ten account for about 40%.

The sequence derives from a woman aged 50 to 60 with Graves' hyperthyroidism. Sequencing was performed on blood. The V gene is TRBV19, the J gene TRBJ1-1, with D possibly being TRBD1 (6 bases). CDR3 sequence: CATQDSWNTEAFF. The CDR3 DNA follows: TGTGCCACTCAGGACAGCTGGAACACTGAAGCTTTCTTT.